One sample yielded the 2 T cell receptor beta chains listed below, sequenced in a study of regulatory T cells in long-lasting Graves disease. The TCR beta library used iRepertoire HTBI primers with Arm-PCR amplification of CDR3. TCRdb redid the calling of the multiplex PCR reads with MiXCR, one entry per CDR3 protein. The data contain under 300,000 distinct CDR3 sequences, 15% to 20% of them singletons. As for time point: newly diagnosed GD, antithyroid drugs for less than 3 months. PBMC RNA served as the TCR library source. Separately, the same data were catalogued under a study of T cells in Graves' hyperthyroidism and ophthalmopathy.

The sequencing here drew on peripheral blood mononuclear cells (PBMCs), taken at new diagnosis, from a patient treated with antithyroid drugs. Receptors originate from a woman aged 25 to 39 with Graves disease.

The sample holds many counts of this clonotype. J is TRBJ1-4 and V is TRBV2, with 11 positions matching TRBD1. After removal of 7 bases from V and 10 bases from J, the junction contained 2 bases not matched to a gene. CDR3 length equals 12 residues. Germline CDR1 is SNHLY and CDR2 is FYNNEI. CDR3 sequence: CASTGTGGKLFF. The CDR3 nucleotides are TGTGCCAGCACCGGGACAGGGGGAAAACTGTTTTTT.

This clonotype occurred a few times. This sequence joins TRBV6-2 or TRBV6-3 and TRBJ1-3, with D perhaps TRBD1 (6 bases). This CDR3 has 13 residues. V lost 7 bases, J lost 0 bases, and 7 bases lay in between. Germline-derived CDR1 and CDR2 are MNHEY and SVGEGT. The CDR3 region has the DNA TGTGCCAGCAAGACAGGCTCTGGAAACACCATATATTTT. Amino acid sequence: CASKTGSGNTIYF.